This entry concerns a single T cell receptor beta chain. Amplification of TCR beta used genomic DNA extracted from peripheral blood. These data belong to a study of T cell repertoires in aging, cancer and after chemotherapy. Germline V gene sequence: CDR1 SGHNT, CDR2 YYREEE (reference sequence). Trimming removed 4 bases at V and 0 bases at J, with 10 bases between. CDR3 length equals 14 residues. Multiplex touch-down PCR with TRB-A/B primers amplified rearranged V-D-J TRB sequences. TCRdb itself ran the multiplex PCR reads through MiXCR, one entry per CDR3 protein. Altogether about 9,200 distinct CDR3 sequences are present, 34% being singletons, with the ten largest covering 3% to 4.5%.

The rearrangement joins TRBV5-4 to TRBJ2-5; D unclear. The sequence was collected from a human donor in good health. Sequencing input: blood. This CDR3 is CASSLGPYQETQYF. For the CDR3, the DNA is TGTGCCAGCAGCCTTGGACCCTACCAAGAGACCCAGTACTTC.